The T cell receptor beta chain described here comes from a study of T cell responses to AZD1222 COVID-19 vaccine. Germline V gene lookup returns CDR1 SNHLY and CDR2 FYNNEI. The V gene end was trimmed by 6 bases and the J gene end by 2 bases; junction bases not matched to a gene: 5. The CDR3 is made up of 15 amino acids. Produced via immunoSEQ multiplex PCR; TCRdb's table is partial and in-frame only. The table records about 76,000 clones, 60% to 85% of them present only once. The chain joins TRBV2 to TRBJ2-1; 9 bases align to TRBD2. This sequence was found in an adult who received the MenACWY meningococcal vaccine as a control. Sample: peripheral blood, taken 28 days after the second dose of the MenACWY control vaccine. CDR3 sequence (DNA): TGTGCCAGCAGGCCGGGACTAGCCCCCTACAATGAGCAGTTCTTC. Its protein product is CASRPGLAPYNEQFF.